Sequencing of this TCR beta chain was carried out in a study of graft-versus-host responses after intestinal transplantation. Profiled with immunoSEQ multiplex PCR; TCRdb holds only in-frame clones, not every one. Here the sample spans more than 85,000 clones, just under 95% being singletons. A word on this clone: The target antigen is unknown.

J was trimmed by 5 bases and V by 0 bases; bases with no gene match: 10. The CDR3 covers 17 residues. CDR1 LGHNA and CDR2 YNFKEQ come from the germline V gene. The study's findings and limits: Investigators detected GvH clones in recipient marrow, with some emerging earlier in ileum or blood.

This receptor was obtained from a human donor who received an intestinal transplant. The specimen comprised unstimulated CD8+ T cells sorted from spleen or lymph node cells, sampled before intestinal transplant. This chain joins TRBV4-2 and TRBJ2-5; 9 bases fit TRBD2. The CDR3 DNA reads TGTGCCAGCAGCCAAGATTTGGCTAGCGGGACGTATGAGACCCAGTACTTC. Residues: CASSQDLASGTYETQYF.